What follows describes a single T cell receptor beta chain. Repertoires were generated with immunoSEQ multiplex PCR, while TCRdb's copy carries only in-frame clones and drops some. The sample contains roughly 110,000 clones, 91% of which appear only once. This sample was taken from a study of T cell changes during pregnancy in multiple sclerosis. Source: peripheral blood, taken before pregnancy. The sequence derives from a female donor with multiple sclerosis, enrolled in a pregnancy study.

CDR3 amino acids: CASREQGIGTGELFF. CDR3 DNA: TGTGCCAGCAGAGAACAGGGTATAGGCACCGGGGAGCTGTTTTTT. This rearrangement joins TRBV2 to TRBJ2-2, with TRBD1 as a possible D gene (6 bases). Germline lookup yields CDR1 SNHLY and CDR2 FYNNEI. V gave up 6 bases and J gave up 4 bases, with 15 bases separating them. The CDR3 covers 15 residues. Drawing the rest from reference TRBV2 and TRBJ2-2, the complete variable domain is EPEVTQTPSHQVTQMGQEVILRCVPISNHLYFYWYRQILGQKVEFLVSFYNNEISEKSEIFDDQFSVERPDGSNFTLKIRSTKLEDSAMYFCASREQGIGTGELFFGEGSRLTVL.